This TCR beta chain was recorded in a study of blood T cells in healthy people across ages (dated by TCRdb to between 2014 and 2017). Looking at the study overall: In model experiments, template switching captured roughly one uniquely barcoded TCR beta cDNA molecule for every two T cells. To avoid experimental bias, donors of different ages were distributed randomly across sequencing lanes. Two additional independent replicas of 1 million unique cDNA reads from the same blood draw were analyzed for two donors (one aged 18 to 30 and one aged 80 or older). Donors were grouped into four age groups: young (average approximately 16 years), middle-aged (less than 40), aged (over 55) and long-lived (approximately 75). Age-related changes in TCR beta repertoire diversity were measured in the study by deep sequencing normalized with unique cDNA molecular identifiers.

For this clonotype: It lacks a known antigen. Base qualities are not recorded, but no much larger clone differs from it by a single base.

Systemically healthy Caucasian individuals from Russia, over 30 in total and aged about 6 to 100 years, were included as donors. About 10 milliliters of peripheral blood were collected from each donor into EDTA-treated Vacutainer tubes. Ficoll-Paque density-gradient centrifugation was used to isolate PBMCs, with at least 7 million per sample. Trizol reagent was used to extract total RNA from PBMCs, with at least 5 micrograms per sample. The percentages of naive CD45RAhigh/CD27high T cells were determined by flow cytometry on a PBMC aliquot from every donor. The cysteine opens and the phenylalanine closes a CDR3 of 13 amino acids. The sequence is cut down to CDR3 DNA, 39 bases in frame from base 1. V is clipped by 4 bases and J by 5 bases, and the sequence between their germline boundaries is 8 bases long. CDR1 and CDR2, looked up from the germline V gene, are MNHNS and SASEGT. The paper's findings and limits, for the study overall: Observed TCR beta diversity correlated strongly with the percentage of naive T cells measured by flow cytometry. The CMV infection status of donors was not known, potentially confounding age-related changes in expanded clonotypes. Because profiling used bulk unsorted PBMCs, naive and antigen-experienced compartments could not be compared conclusively. The long-lived group showed more naive CD4+ T cells, fewer expanded clones and increased TCR diversity than the aged group, suggesting age selection. Estimates of total diversity from one million sequenced T cells were regarded as lower bounds and underestimates. As age increased, observed TCR beta diversity per million T cells dropped in a roughly linear way, and a significant reduction was already evident by age roughly 36.

Library prep was done by 5' RACE. This sample was sequenced with an Illumina HiSeq 2500. A second PCR of about 6 to 11 cycles was performed with a sample-barcoded 5' primer and a J-beta primer mix. A unique molecular identifier was introduced onto each TCR beta cDNA molecule by a template-switch 5' adaptor carrying 12 random nucleotides. Each sample yielded at least 2.5 million CDR3-containing paired-end reads. The Mint cDNA synthesis kit, primed by a TRBC-specific oligonucleotide, was used to synthesize first-strand cDNA from all RNA. After uracil-DNA glycosylase treatment, a first 18-cycle PCR used universal primers M1SS and BC2_uni_R on all cDNA. The paper's data handling went like this. For normalization, 1 million high-quality reads, each with a distinct molecular identifier, were randomly selected from each sample. Reads with shared molecular identifiers were discarded instead of being binned into consensus sequences. CDR3 identification, clonotype clustering and error correction used MiTCR with a Q25 quality threshold and the strictest error-elimination algorithm. A nonparametric unseen species model with Euler transformation was used to estimate a lower bound on total TCR beta diversity. TCRdb passed the public sequencing reads through fastp at Q25 and MiXCR, retaining productive beta sequences. All rows with the same CDR3 protein become a single entry with the most common DNA and genes. Clone size and V and J calls follow TCRdb, not the original study. In this sample the table shows hundreds of thousands of distinct CDR3 sequences, roughly 50% of which occur a single time. The top ten clones comprise roughly a third of the sample.

This TCR came from a woman aged 55 to 70 in good health. Sequencing input: blood. Recombination linked TRBV6-1 to TRBJ1-4; the D segment cannot be called with confidence. The CDR3 reads CASSGGSNEKLFF. The DNA sequence is TGTGCCAGCAGTGGAGGGAGCAATGAAAAACTGTTTTTT.